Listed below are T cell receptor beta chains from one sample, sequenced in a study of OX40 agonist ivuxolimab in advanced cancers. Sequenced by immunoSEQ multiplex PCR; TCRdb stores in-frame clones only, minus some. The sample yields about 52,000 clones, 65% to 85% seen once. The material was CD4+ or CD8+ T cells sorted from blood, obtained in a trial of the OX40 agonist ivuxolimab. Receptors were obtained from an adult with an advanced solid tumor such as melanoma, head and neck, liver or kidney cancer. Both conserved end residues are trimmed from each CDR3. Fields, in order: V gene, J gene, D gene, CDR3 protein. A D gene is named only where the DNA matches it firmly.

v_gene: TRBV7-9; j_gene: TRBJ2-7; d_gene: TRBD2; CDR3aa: ASSPGGGSYEQY
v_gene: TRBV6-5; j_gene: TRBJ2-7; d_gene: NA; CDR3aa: ASSTQDPRSYEQY
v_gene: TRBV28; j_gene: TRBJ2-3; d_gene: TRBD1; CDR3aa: ASSPTNRRGQGTPDTQY
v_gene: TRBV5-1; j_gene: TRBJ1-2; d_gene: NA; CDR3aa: ASSLEREGGYT
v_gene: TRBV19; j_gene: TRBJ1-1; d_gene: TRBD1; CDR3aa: ASRPGQGATEAF
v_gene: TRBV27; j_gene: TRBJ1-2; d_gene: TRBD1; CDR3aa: ASSTGGAGYGYT
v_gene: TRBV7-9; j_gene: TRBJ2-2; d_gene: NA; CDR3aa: ASSLVGNTGELF
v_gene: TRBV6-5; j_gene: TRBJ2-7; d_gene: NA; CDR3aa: ASSPGLGTYEQY
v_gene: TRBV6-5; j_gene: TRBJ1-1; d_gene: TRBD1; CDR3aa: ASSYLGQGEAF
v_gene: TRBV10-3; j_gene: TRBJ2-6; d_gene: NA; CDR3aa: AAGTTSGANVLT
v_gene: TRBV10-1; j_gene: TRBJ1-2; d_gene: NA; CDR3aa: ASSVRDTANYGYT
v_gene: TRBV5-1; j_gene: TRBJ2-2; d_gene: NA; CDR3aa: ASSPQPGTTNTGELF
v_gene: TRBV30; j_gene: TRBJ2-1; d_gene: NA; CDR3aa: ACHVGSSSYNEQF
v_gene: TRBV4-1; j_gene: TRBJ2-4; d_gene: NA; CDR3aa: ASSQGDRNIQY
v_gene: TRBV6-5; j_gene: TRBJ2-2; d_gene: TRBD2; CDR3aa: ASSYSRGLATGELF
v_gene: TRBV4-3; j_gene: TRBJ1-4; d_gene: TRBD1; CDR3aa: ASSQDLTETGGTIEEKLF
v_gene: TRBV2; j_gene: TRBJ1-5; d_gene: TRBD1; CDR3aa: ASSTGTGNQPQH
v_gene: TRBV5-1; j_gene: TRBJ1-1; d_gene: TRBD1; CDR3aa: ASRRFPGQTGTEAF
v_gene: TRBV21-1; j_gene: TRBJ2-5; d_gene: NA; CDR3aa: ASSKSGRPRGETQY
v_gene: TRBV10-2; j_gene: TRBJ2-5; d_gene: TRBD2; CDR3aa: AVRPSGQETQY
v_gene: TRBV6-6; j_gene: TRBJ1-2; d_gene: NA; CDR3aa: ASREIGGPNYGYT
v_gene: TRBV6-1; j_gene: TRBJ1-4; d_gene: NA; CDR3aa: ASSEPRLGGREKLF
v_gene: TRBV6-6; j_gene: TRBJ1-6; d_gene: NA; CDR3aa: ASSPRGGGRSPLH
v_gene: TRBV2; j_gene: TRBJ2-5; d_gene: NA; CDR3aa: ASLRGLETQY
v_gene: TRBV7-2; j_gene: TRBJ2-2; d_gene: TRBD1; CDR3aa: ASRRDRNTGELF